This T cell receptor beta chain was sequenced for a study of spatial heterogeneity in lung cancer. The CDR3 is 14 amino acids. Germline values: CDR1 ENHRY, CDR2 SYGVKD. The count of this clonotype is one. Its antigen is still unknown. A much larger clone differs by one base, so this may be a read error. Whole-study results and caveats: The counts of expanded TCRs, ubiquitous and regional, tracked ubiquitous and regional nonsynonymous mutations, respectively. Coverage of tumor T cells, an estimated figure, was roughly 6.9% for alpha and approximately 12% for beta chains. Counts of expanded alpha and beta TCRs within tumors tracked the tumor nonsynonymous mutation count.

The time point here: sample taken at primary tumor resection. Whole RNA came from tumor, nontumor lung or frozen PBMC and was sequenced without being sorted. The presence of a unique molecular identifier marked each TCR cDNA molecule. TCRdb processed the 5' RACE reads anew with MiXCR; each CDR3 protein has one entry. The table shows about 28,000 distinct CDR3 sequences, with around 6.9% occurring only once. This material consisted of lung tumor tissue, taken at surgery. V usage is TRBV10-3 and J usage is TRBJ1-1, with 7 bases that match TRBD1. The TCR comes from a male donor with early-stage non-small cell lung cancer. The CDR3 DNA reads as TGTGTCATCAGACAGGGACAGATGAACACTGAAGCTTTCTTT. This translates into CVIRQGQMNTEAFF.